These 13 T cell receptor beta chains came from one sample sequenced in a study of blood T cell repertoires in COVID-19. Assay: immunoSEQ multiplex PCR; the TCRdb copy retains only in-frame clones and omits some. The sample has over 150,000 clones, approximately 84% seen once. Sequencing input: peripheral blood. The receptors were gathered from a man aged 40-55 years with acute or convalescent COVID-19.

The chain carries TRBV5-1 and TRBJ1-5, with TRBD1 identical over 7 bases. The germline CDR1 and CDR2 sequences are SGHRS and YFSETQ. This CDR3 has 15 amino acids. The junction had 8 bases not matched to a gene; V was cut back by 4 bases and J by 4 bases. The DNA for the CDR3 is TGCGCCAGCAGCCTAGGCGGGACAGCGAATCAGCCCCAGCATTTT. Its protein product is CASSLGGTANQPQHF.

V and J are TRBV6-1 and TRBJ2-2; 11 bases fit TRBD2. Per the germline V gene, CDR1 is MNHNS and CDR2 is SASEGT. The CDR3 extends over 16 amino acids. The junction had 5 bases not matched to a gene; V was cut back by 4 bases and J by 4 bases. CDR3 loop: CASSVNSGGGTGELFF. In nucleotides, the CDR3 is TGTGCCAGCAGTGTCAATAGCGGGGGGGGCACCGGGGAGCTGTTTTTT.

The J gene is TRBJ1-2, the V gene TRBV4-2; no firm D call. In germline, CDR1 is LGHNA, CDR2 YNFKEQ. The CDR3 sequence is 13 residues long. Deletions cut 0 bases from V and 2 bases from J, with 4 bases between. The CDR3 loop reads CASSQELNYGYTF. The CDR3 DNA is TGTGCCAGCAGCCAAGAACTCAACTATGGCTACACCTTC.

The CDR3 spells CASSLDREGYGYTF. The DNA of the CDR3 is TGTGCCAGCAGCTTAGATAGGGAGGGCTATGGCTACACCTTC. The gene calls are TRBV7-2 and TRBJ1-2; D unresolved. This CDR3 comprises 14 residues. Germline CDR1 SGHTA, CDR2 FQGNSA. Deletions cut 1 base from V and 4 bases from J, with 10 bases between.

The chain joins TRBV7-9 to TRBJ2-7; D is ambiguous. V lost 8 bases and J lost 2, with 10 bases in between. The CDR3 spans 12 residues. Looked up from germline, CDR1 is SEHNR and CDR2 is FQNEAQ (reference sequence). The CDR3 sequence is CASGGGTYEQYF. CDR3 nucleotide sequence: TGTGCCAGCGGTGGCGGAACCTACGAGCAGTACTTC.

V gene TRBV19 combines with J gene TRBJ1-5; 7 bases agree with TRBD1. CDR3 length: 15 amino acids. The germline V gene has CDR1 LNHDA and CDR2 SQIVND (reference sequence). The V segment lost 7 bases and the J segment 7 bases; nucleotides outside the gene matches: 13. CDR3 nucleotides: TGTGCCAGTAAGGTACCAGGGGGAATGGGACAGCCCCAGCATTTT. As protein: CASKVPGGMGQPQHF.

The V and J genes are TRBV3-1 (or the pseudogene TRBV3-2) and TRBJ1-1; perhaps TRBD1 as D (5 bases). There are 14 residues in the CDR3. CDR1 is LGHDT and CDR2 is YNNKEL in the germline V gene (reference sequence). V shed 4 bases and J shed 6 bases, with 15 bases lying between them. DNA of the CDR3: TGTGCCAGCAGCCCTCAGGGAATCGCCGCTGAAGCTTTCTTT. Protein product: CASSPQGIAAEAFF.

This chain uses TRBV24-1 with TRBJ1-2; 8 bases agree with TRBD1. The CDR3 has 14 amino acids. Per the germline V gene, CDR1 is KGHDR and CDR2 is SFDVKD. Trimming took 7 bases from V and 2 from J; bases not matched to a gene: 5. This chain's CDR3 is CATSTGQANYGYTF. The CDR3 bases are TGTGCCACCAGCACGGGACAGGCGAACTATGGCTACACCTTC.

The chain employs TRBV29-1 and TRBJ1-2, with D perhaps matching TRBD1 (6 bases). CDR3 length: 12 amino acids. Per the germline V gene, CDR1 is SQVTM and CDR2 is ANQGSEA. V dropped 0 bases and J dropped 8 bases, with 10 bases sitting between them. CDR3 coding DNA: TGCAGCGTTGAAGATTACAGGGACGGCTACACCTTC. This encodes CSVEDYRDGYTF.

This CDR3 is CASSWDGQGTEAFF. CDR3 DNA sequence: TGCGCCAGCAGCTGGGACGGACAGGGCACTGAAGCTTTCTTT. The chain has TRBV5-1 and TRBJ1-1; 8 bases line up with TRBD1. This CDR3 has 14 residues. V shed 3 bases and J 4 bases; nucleotides not matched to a gene: 5. The germline V gene encodes CDR1 SGHRS and CDR2 YFSETQ.

This clone was detected only a few times. The chain combines TRBV5-1 with TRBJ1-2, with D perhaps TRBD1 (6 bases). This CDR3 is built from 14 residues. CDR1 is SGHRS and CDR2 is YFSETQ in the germline V gene. The V and J ends lost 3 bases and 7 bases respectively, with 16 bases between them. The CDR3 coding sequence is TGCGCCAGCAGCTGGGAGACAGGAGGCCGTGGCTACACCTTC. As protein: CASSWETGGRGYTF.

This clone was recorded only once. The V and J genes are TRBV12-3 or TRBV12-4 and TRBJ2-7; D is undetermined. This CDR3 region has 13 residues. Trimming shortened V by 3 bases and J by 2 bases, and 8 bases separated the two germline ends. CDR3 sequence reads: CASSLLATYEQYF. CDR3 nucleotides: TGTGCCAGCAGTTTGCTGGCCACCTACGAGCAGTACTTC.

This chain links TRBV7-3 with TRBJ2-3, with a weak D call TRBD1 (6 bases). From germline, CDR1 is SGHTA and CDR2 FQGTGA. The germline V and J ends were trimmed by 4 bases and 2 bases, with 13 bases remaining between them. This CDR3 region has 15 residues. The CDR3 region has the DNA TGTGCCAGCAGCTCCCAGGGGCGAAACACAGATACGCAGTATTTT. This encodes CASSSQGRNTDTQYF.